These 30 T cell receptor beta chains came from one sample sequenced in a study of T cells in Graves' hyperthyroidism and ophthalmopathy (dated by TCRdb to the late 2010s). The protocol used for the library was multiplex PCR. Instrument used: Illumina HiSeq 2000. TCR beta CDR3 regions were amplified from RNA transcripts. The first round of RT-PCR for the TCR CDR3 was performed with the HTBI primer set and the Qiagen OneStep RT-PCR kit. Through fastp at Q25 and MiXCR, TCRdb rebuilt clones from the public reads, retaining in-frame beta chains. Rows with one shared CDR3 protein collapse into an entry with the most common genes and DNA. This sample holds about 640,000 distinct CDR3 sequences; around 20% were observed only once. 34% of the sample comes from the top ten. The sample consisted of blood. The receptors come from a man aged 30-40 years with Graves' ophthalmopathy.

This clonotype was detected only a few times. The rearrangement uses TRBV7-2 and TRBJ2-5; D ambiguous. The CDR3 loop spans 15 amino acids. The V gene lost 1 base and the J gene lost 4 bases, with 13 bases spanning the gap. Germline V lookup: CDR1 SGHTA, CDR2 FQGNSA. In DNA form, the CDR3 reads TGTGCCAGCAGCTTAGAAGGCGGTAGCCCAGAGACCCAGTACTTC. Translated, it gives CASSLEGGSPETQYF.

This clonotype appeared a few times. This chain uses TRBV12-3 or TRBV12-4 with TRBJ1-1, with TRBD1 matching over 8 bases. V lost 4 bases, J lost 6 bases, and 7 bases stayed unmatched. The CDR3 is 14 residues long. CDR3 bases: TGTGCCAGCAGTTCCAATCGGGACAGGCCTGAAGCTTTCTTT. This gives the protein CASSSNRDRPEAFF.

About this clonotype itself: The CDR3 end shows no conserved phenylalanine or tryptophan, and so a read error is likely. The chain is built from TRBV12-3 or TRBV12-4 and TRBJ2-1; no clear D gene. Trimming cost V 0 bases and J 1 base, with 4 bases left between them. The CDR3 totals 14 residues. CDR3 sequence (DNA): TGTGCCAGCAGTTTAGCTAGATCCTACAATGAGCAGTTCCTC. Translating it yields CASSLARSYNEQFL.

The chain joins TRBV5-1 to TRBJ2-1; weak D call: TRBD1 (6 bases). CDR3 length: 15 residues. V was cut by 2 bases and J by 5 bases, with 14 bases left in between. Germline V gene lookup returns CDR1 SGHRS and CDR2 YFSETQ. In nucleotides, the CDR3 is TGCGCCAGCAGCTTTCAAGACAGGCTCAACAATGAGCAGTTCTTC. It codes for CASSFQDRLNNEQFF.

This clonotype came up a few times. V is TRBV10-3 and J is TRBJ1-5; D not resolved. Deletions cut 0 bases from V and 1 base from J, with 10 bases between. The germline V gene encodes CDR1 ENHRY and CDR2 SYGVKD. The CDR3 consists of 16 residues. Written as DNA, the CDR3 is TGTGCCATCAGTGAGTCGAATGAAGGGAGCAATCAGCCCCAGCATTTT. This encodes CAISESNEGSNQPQHF.

The V and J genes are TRBV28 and TRBJ2-1; 8 bases match TRBD2. CDR3 length equals 12 residues. Germline V gene data show CDR1 as MDHEN and CDR2 as SYDVKM. The J segment lost 9 bases and the V segment lost 10 bases, leaving 8 bases of the junction unmatched. CDR3 residues: CATLGGTSEQFF. For the CDR3, the DNA is TGTGCCACCTTAGGAGGGACTAGTGAGCAGTTCTTC.

V is TRBV28 and J is TRBJ1-1; unclear D gene. The V end was cut by 3 bases, the J end by 1 base, with 9 bases between. The CDR3 has 14 residues. Germline V gene data show CDR1 as MDHEN and CDR2 as SYDVKM. CDR3 sequence: CASSFEAANTEAFF. The DNA of the CDR3 is TGTGCCAGCAGTTTTGAGGCAGCGAACACTGAAGCTTTCTTT.

Many counts were recorded for this clonotype. V is TRBV20-1 and J is TRBJ2-1, with 12 bases fitting TRBD2. This CDR3 has 14 residues. Trimming took 5 bases from V and 4 from J; bases not matched to a gene: 3. Germline values: CDR1 DFQATT, CDR2 SNEGSKA (reference sequence). The DNA of the CDR3 is TGCAGTGCTGGGGGACTAGCGGGTTACAATGAGCAGTTCTTC. Translation: CSAGGLAGYNEQFF.

Concerning this clonotype: Being one base from a much bigger clone, this may be a read error. The chain employs TRBV2 and TRBJ2-3; possibly TRBD1 for D (5 bases). CDR1 SNHLY and CDR2 FYNNEI come from the germline V gene. The CDR3 length is 14 residues. Deletions cut 4 bases from V and 4 bases from J, with 12 bases between. The CDR3 DNA reads TGTGCCAGCAGTGGCCTCAGGGTCCCAGATACGCAGTATTTT. Translation gives CASSGLRVPDTQYF.

As to this clonotype: Given a much more abundant clone one base away, this may be a read error. The CDR3 does not close with the conserved phenylalanine or tryptophan, likely indicating a read error. V and J are TRBV6-1 and TRBJ1-1, with 10 bases lining up with TRBD1. V gave up 6 bases and J gave up 1 base; unmatched junction bases: 2. The CDR3 contains 14 residues. Germline values: CDR1 MNHNS, CDR2 SASEGT. The chain's CDR3 is CASSDRGQNTEAFL. The CDR3 nucleotides read TGTGCCAGCAGCGACAGGGGGCAGAACACTGAAGCTTTCCTT.

This chain connects TRBV28 to TRBJ2-5, with 8 bases fitting TRBD1. Trimming removed 5 bases from V and 2 bases from J; junction bases left unmatched: 7. CDR3 length equals 15 residues. Germline CDR1 is MDHEN and CDR2 is SYDVKM. CDR3 bases: TGTGCCAGCAGTCCCTCGGGACAGGAACAAGAGACCCAGTACTTC. Translating gives CASSPSGQEQETQYF.

This clonotype was seen many times. CDR3 protein: CASSLGVKETQYF. CDR3 nucleotides: TGTGCCAGCAGCTTAGGGGTTAAAGAGACCCAGTACTTC. The rearrangement links TRBV11-2 to TRBJ2-5; no clear D. The ends were cut back, 1 base at V and 3 bases at J, with 6 bases in the middle. The germline CDR1 and CDR2 sequences are SGHAT and FQNNGV. This CDR3 region has 13 residues.

Comment on this clonotype: This may be a read error, as it is one base from a much larger clone. In DNA, the CDR3 is TGCGCCAGCAGCTTGGCGGGGACAGGGGGGAGAAATGAGCAGTTCTTC. Its protein product is CASSLAGTGGRNEQFF. The V and J genes are TRBV5-1 and TRBJ2-1; 11 nucleotides line up with TRBD1. This CDR3 contains 16 residues. Germline lookup yields CDR1 SGHRS and CDR2 YFSETQ. V shed 0 bases, J shed 7 bases, and the junction held 6 bases outside the gene matches.

This clonotype was seen only a few times. A read error may be the cause here, since a much bigger clone is one base away. The chain combines TRBV5-1 with TRBJ2-7; 10 nucleotides line up with TRBD1. This CDR3 is built from 15 residues. V was pared by 2 bases and J by 5 bases, with 7 bases of the junction left unmatched. Germline V gene sequence: CDR1 SGHRS, CDR2 YFSETQ. CDR3 bases: TGCGCCAGCAGCTTTTGGACAGGGGGTACCCACGAGCAGTACTTC. This sequence encodes CASSFWTGGTHEQYF.

This chain joins TRBV6-2 or TRBV6-3 and TRBJ2-1; 8 bases are shared with TRBD2. The CDR3 totals 15 residues. J was trimmed by 2 bases and V by 6 bases; bases with no gene match: 6. Germline loops: CDR1 MNHEY, CDR2 SVGEGT. CDR3: CASSYGGATYNEQFF. The DNA of the CDR3 is TGTGCCAGCAGCTACGGGGGGGCCACCTACAATGAGCAGTTCTTC.

This chain links TRBV3-1 with TRBJ1-2; 12 bases align to TRBD1. Germline V CDR1 and CDR2: LGHDT, YNNKEL (reference sequence). Losses at the gene ends were 4 bases for V and 9 bases for J; bases not matched to a gene: 3. The CDR3 has 13 residues. CDR3 loop: CASSLGTGGRYTF. The DNA for the CDR3 is TGTGCCAGCAGCCTTGGGACAGGGGGCCGCTACACCTTC.

Concerning this clonotype: One end of the junction is discordant with germline, which a read error may explain. The chain links TRBV28 to TRBJ2-7, with D possibly being TRBD1 (6 bases). Per germline, CDR1 MDHEN and CDR2 SYDVKM. There are 14 residues in the CDR3. CDR3 amino acids: CAGSSPGHLYEQYF. The DNA for the CDR3 is TGTGCCGGCAGTTCCCCGGGACACCTTTACGAGCAGTACTTC.

This clonotype was seen repeatedly, ten times or more. This chain uses TRBV27 with TRBJ1-5; possibly TRBD1 for D (5 bases). The CDR3 runs to 16 residues. Germline V gene sequence: CDR1 MNHEY, CDR2 SMNVEV (reference sequence). The ends were cut back, 0 bases at V and 0 bases at J, with 9 bases in the middle. This CDR3 is CASSLSGTVSNQPQHF. The DNA for the CDR3 is TGTGCCAGCAGTTTATCGGGGACTGTTAGCAATCAGCCCCAGCATTTT.

Of note for this clonotype: The junction differs from germline at one of its ends, possibly a read error. The rearrangement uses TRBV5-1 and TRBJ2-7; D is possibly TRBD1 or TRBD2 (6 bases each). Germline-derived CDR1 and CDR2 are SGHRS and YFSETQ. The CDR3 covers 15 residues. The CDR3 here is CASSLERGQSYEQYF. Here the CDR3 DNA reads TGTGCCAGCAGCTTGGAACGGGGGCAATCCTACGAGCAGTACTTC.

The rearrangement uses TRBV14 and TRBJ2-3; D remains ambiguous. The ends were cut back, 4 bases at V and 6 bases at J, with 11 bases in the middle. This CDR3 contains 13 residues. Germline loops: CDR1 SGHDN, CDR2 FVKESK. The DNA for the CDR3 is TGTGCCAGCAGCCCCGCCTCGGTTGATACGCAGTATTTT. Amino acid sequence: CASSPASVDTQYF.

This clonotype was detected a few times. This chain joins TRBV20-1 and TRBJ2-2; TRBD2 matches 8 bases. From germline, CDR1 is DFQATT and CDR2 SNEGSKA (reference sequence). This CDR3 has 17 amino acids. Losses at the gene ends were 6 bases for V and 5 bases for J; bases not matched to a gene: 17. CDR3 nucleotide sequence: TGCAGTGCCGGGAGGTCCGGGAGGGCCTCGGGGACCGGGGAGCTGTTTTTT. The encoded protein is CSAGRSGRASGTGELFF.

The rearrangement links TRBV6-5 to TRBJ1-5; 8 bases are a match to TRBD1. The CDR3 has 15 residues. CDR1 and CDR2 (germline): MNHEY, SVGAGI. Trimming took 4 bases from V and 1 from J; bases not matched to a gene: 3. In DNA, the CDR3 is TGTGCCAGCAGTTGGACAGGGTGGAGCAATCAGCCCCAGCATTTT. Protein: CASSWTGWSNQPQHF.

This clonotype occurred many times. The chain combines TRBV28 with TRBJ2-7, with D uncertain. The V gene's germline CDR1 is MDHEN and CDR2 SYDVKM. V gave up 9 bases and J gave up 0 bases, with 15 bases separating them. The CDR3 is 14 residues long. CDR3 DNA sequence: TGTGCCAGTTCTGGTTCCGGAACCTCCTACGAGCAGTACTTC. It translates to CASSGSGTSYEQYF. The full variable domain, its missing parts supplied by reference TRBV28 and TRBJ2-7, is DVKVTQSSRYLVKRTGEKVFLECVQDMDHENMFWYRQDPGLGLRLIYFSYDVKMKEKGDIPEGYSVSREKKERFSLILESASTNQTSMYLCASSGSGTSYEQYFGPGTRLTVT.

This clonotype was observed a handful of times. The chain's CDR3 is CAWSPGQGGQPQHF. CDR3 nucleotide sequence: TGTGCCTGGAGTCCTGGACAGGGCGGGCAGCCCCAGCATTTT. V and J are TRBV30 and TRBJ1-5, with 8 bases that match TRBD1. Germline CDR1 reads GTSNPN; CDR2 reads SVGIG (reference sequence). The CDR3 runs 14 residues. V shed 2 bases, J shed 7 bases, and the junction held 7 bases outside the gene matches. The complete variable domain, with remaining parts taken from reference TRBV30 and TRBJ1-5, reads SQTIHQWPATLVQPVGSPLSLECTVEGTSNPNLYWYRQAAGRGLQLLFYSVGIGQISSEVPQNLSASRPQDRQFILSSKKLLLSDSGFYLCAWSPGQGGQPQHFGDGTRLSIL.

Many counts were recorded for this clonotype. The chain uses TRBV7-9 and TRBJ1-5; D is uncertain. Trimming removed 4 bases from V and 3 bases from J, with 10 bases in between. The CDR3 spans 14 residues. Germline CDR1 SEHNR, CDR2 FQNEAQ (reference sequence). CDR3 sequence: CASSSDGNNQPQHF. CDR3 bases: TGTGCCAGCAGCTCGGACGGTAACAATCAGCCCCAGCATTTT.

This clonotype was detected only a few times. The chain joins TRBV12-3 or TRBV12-4 to TRBJ1-2; 7 bases are shared with TRBD1. V shed 5 bases, J shed 7 bases, and the junction held 4 bases outside the gene matches. This CDR3 region has 12 residues. In nucleotides, the CDR3 is TGTGCCAGCAGTGAGACAGGGTTTGGCTACACCTTC. Translated, it gives CASSETGFGYTF.

This clonotype was detected only a few times. The DNA of the CDR3 is TGTGCCAGCAGCTTAGCAATTAATAGCAATCAGCCCCAGCATTTT. Amino acids: CASSLAINSNQPQHF. V and J are TRBV7-8 and TRBJ1-5; D call uncertain. CDR1 and CDR2 (germline): SGHVS, FQNEAQ. The V gene lost 0 bases and the J gene lost 0 bases, with 6 bases spanning the gap. The CDR3 totals 15 residues.

The chain joins TRBV6-1 to TRBJ2-1; 10 bases fit TRBD2. CDR3 length equals 13 residues. The V segment lost 6 bases and the J segment 7 bases; nucleotides outside the gene matches: 3. Per germline, CDR1 MNHNS and CDR2 SASEGT. CDR3 protein: CASRGLAMNEQFF. CDR3 DNA: TGTGCCAGCAGGGGACTAGCGATGAATGAGCAGTTCTTC.

This clonotype appeared a few times. The rearrangement uses TRBV29-1 and TRBJ2-7, with 13 positions matching TRBD2. The CDR3 totals 15 residues. The germline gives CDR1 SQVTM, CDR2 ANQGSEA. Trimming at V came to 3 bases and at J to 0 bases, leaving 2 bases not matched to a gene. The CDR3 coding sequence is TGCAGCGTTGAGGGGACTAGCGGGACCTCCTACGAGCAGTACTTC. It is translated as CSVEGTSGTSYEQYF.

The chain is built from TRBV9 and TRBJ2-7; 8 nucleotides agree with TRBD2. The V and J ends lost 2 bases and 6 bases, in that order; junction bases with no gene match: 7. The CDR3 loop spans 14 amino acids. CDR1 and CDR2 (germline): SGDLS, YYNGEE. The CDR3 DNA reads TGTGCCAGCAGCGTGTTAGCGGGACCGGGCGAGCAGTACTTC. Residues: CASSVLAGPGEQYF. The complete variable domain, with remaining parts taken from reference TRBV9 and TRBJ2-7, reads DSGVTQTPKHLITATGQRVTLRCSPRSGDLSVYWYQQSLDQGLQFLIQYYNGEERAKGNILERFSAQQFPDLHSELNLSSLELGDSALYFCASSVLAGPGEQYFGPGTRLTVT.